This record covers a single T cell receptor beta chain. The data were obtained in a study of blood T cell repertoires in COVID-19. Turning to the study itself: The samples span acute and convalescent COVID-19 from the United States, Italy and Spain. Sample material is recorded as cDNA or gDNA derived from T cells, B-cell-depleted T cells, or PBMCs.

As handled by the study authors: Nucleated cell counts were estimated from reference gene primer amplification. Sequencing used immunoSEQ multiplex PCR; TCRdb keeps in-frame clones, though not all of them. V, J and clone size were drawn from that table, and D and trimming were deduced from the DNA. The sample consists of 340,000 or so clones, around four fifths of them appearing once. CDR1 and CDR2 (germline): LGHDT, YNNKEL (reference sequence). The CDR3 consists of 10 residues. The V end was cut by 4 bases, the J end by 7 bases, with 4 bases between. This TCR was recovered from a man aged 25 to 45 with active or convalescent COVID-19. What was sequenced was peripheral blood. The chain couples TRBV3-1 (or the pseudogene TRBV3-2) to TRBJ1-2; D gene unclear. Here the CDR3 DNA reads TGTGCCAGCAGCCCGGGTGGCTACACCTTC. Translated, it gives CASSPGGYTF.